This TCR beta chain comes out of a study of T cell responses to AZD1222 COVID-19 vaccine. In regard to this clone: The antigen is unknown.

V lost 6 bases, J lost 3 bases, and 16 bases lay in between. The CDR3 loop spans 15 amino acids. CDR1 and CDR2 (germline): SGHNT, YYREEE (reference sequence). Study-wide points: Donor demographics were predominantly white British with a female majority; clonal diversity may be underestimated.

The assay was immunoSEQ multiplex PCR, and TCRdb's table has in-frame clones only and misses some. The sample carries tens of thousands of clones, approximately 84% recorded once. The rearrangement joins TRBV5-4 to TRBJ2-1; possibly TRBD2 for D (5 bases). The sequence was obtained from an adult in good health. The sample consisted of peripheral blood, taken on day 0 of AZD1222 vaccination. This CDR3 reads CASNPAQRSYNEQFF. The CDR3 coding sequence is TGTGCCAGCAACCCGGCCCAGCGGAGCTACAATGAGCAGTTCTTC.